The 8 T cell receptor beta chains listed next were all sequenced from one sample in a study of radiotherapy plus CTLA-4 blockade in lung cancer. Profiled with immunoSEQ multiplex PCR; TCRdb holds only in-frame clones, not every one. The sample has under 100,000 clones, approximately 82% seen once; the top ten hold roughly 14%. Here the sequenced sample was peripheral blood, taken from a patient treated with radiotherapy plus ipilimumab. The receptors derive from a human donor with non-small cell lung cancer that progressed on radiotherapy plus ipilimumab.

The rearrangement joins TRBV20-1 to TRBJ2-7, with D hard to call. Per the germline V gene, CDR1 is DFQATT and CDR2 is SNEGSKA (reference sequence). The V end lost 6 bases, the J end lost 6 bases, and 9 bases lay between the germline ends. This CDR3 spans 10 amino acids. Here the CDR3 DNA reads TGCAGTGCCCGAGTCGCCGAGCAGTACTTC. The encoded protein is CSARVAEQYF.

The genes are TRBV21-1 and TRBJ1-5; the D segment call TRBD1 is taken from the table without a DNA check. TRBV21-1 is marked as a pseudogene. The CDR3 covers 18 residues. The chain's CDR3 is CASSKGGTGNMSNQPQHF. The CDR3 DNA is TGTGCCAGCAGCAAAGGTGGGACAGGGAATATGAGCAATCAGCCCCAGCATTTT.

The J gene is TRBJ1-1, the V gene TRBV28; D remains unclear. The germline CDR1 and CDR2 sequences are MDHEN and SYDVKM. CDR3 length equals 15 residues. V lost 4 bases and J lost 1, with 13 bases in between. CDR3 sequence: CASSSFWAANTEAFF. For the CDR3, the DNA is TGTGCCAGCAGTTCCTTTTGGGCGGCGAACACTGAAGCTTTCTTT.

The CDR3 sequence: CASSLLARGLIQPQHF. In DNA, the CDR3 is TGTGCCAGCAGCTTACTTGCGAGGGGGCTAATTCAGCCCCAGCATTTT. The rearrangement uses TRBV7-2 and TRBJ1-5; 7 positions match TRBD1. The CDR3 is 16 residues long. CDR1 SGHTA and CDR2 FQGNSA come from the germline V gene. V shed 2 bases and J 6 bases; nucleotides not matched to a gene: 10.

This rearrangement joins TRBV2 to TRBJ2-1; weak D call: TRBD2 (6 bases). Germline V lookup: CDR1 SNHLY, CDR2 FYNNEI. The CDR3 has 14 amino acids. The V end was cut by 4 bases, the J end by 10 bases, with 17 bases between. The CDR3 DNA reads as TGTGCCAGCAGTGTAACTAGCTGGAAGGGGGAGCAGTTCTTC. This codes for CASSVTSWKGEQFF.

The chain recombines TRBV7-6 with TRBJ1-6, with TRBD1 identical over 7 bases. J gave up 8 bases and V 1 base, and 2 bases lay outside the gene matches. Germline V lookup: CDR1 SGHVS, CDR2 FNYEAQ. The CDR3 runs 14 residues. The CDR3 is CASSLDRGDSPLHF. As DNA, the CDR3 is TGTGCCAGCAGCTTAGACAGGGGAGATTCACCCCTCCACTTT.

The V and J genes are TRBV4-3 and TRBJ2-2; either TRBD1 or TRBD2 may supply D (5 bases each). The CDR3 runs 17 residues. Germline V gives CDR1 LGHNA, CDR2 YSLEER. Trimming cost V 0 bases and J 0 bases, with 11 bases left between them. DNA for the CDR3: TGCGCCAGCAGCCAAGAGGTGGGACGGACGAACACCGGGGAGCTGTTTTTT. This codes for CASSQEVGRTNTGELFF.

V gene TRBV5-1 combines with J gene TRBJ1-1, with TRBD1 matching over 7 bases. Trimming took 3 bases from V and 5 from J; bases not matched to a gene: 10. Germline V gives CDR1 SGHRS, CDR2 YFSETQ. The CDR3 runs 15 residues. The CDR3 DNA reads TGCGCCAGCAGCTCCGACCGCAGGGGGGAAACTGAAGCTTTCTTT. Encoded protein: CASSSDRRGETEAFF.